This TCR beta chain stems from a study of beta chain features in type 1 diabetes. CD4+ naive, central memory, regulatory and stem cell-like memory subsets were isolated by sorting on CD45RO/CCR7/CD25/CD127/CD95/CD27. General study results and limits: Shorter TCRB CDR3s, moderately but significantly so, marked every one of the four CD4+ subsets in Type 1 diabetes patients. Insertions were fewer and deletions more numerous at VDJ junctions in type 1 diabetes patients. The cDNA sequencing approach could over-represent high-TCR-expressing cells.

This clone was counted only a few times. Its antigen is not known. Trimming took 1 base from V and 4 from J; bases not matched to a gene: 6. The CDR3 has 15 residues. CDR1 is MGHRA and CDR2 is YSYEKL in the germline V gene. All of the isolated RNA was reverse transcribed, so expressed TCRB transcripts were sequenced. The assay was immunoSEQ multiplex PCR, and TCRdb's table has in-frame clones only and misses some. This table has about 260,000 clones, roughly 24% appearing once. V is TRBV4-1 and J is TRBJ1-2; 7 nucleotides line up with TRBD1. The sequenced sample was naive CD4+ T cells from blood. The clonotype originates from a woman in her 30s with type 1 diabetes. The CDR3 nucleotides are TGCGCCAGCAGCCAAGGGAGACAGGGCGTCTATGGCTACACCTTC. It specifies CASSQGRQGVYGYTF.